The 5 T cell receptor beta chains below were found in one sample sequenced in a study of a mutant IDH1 vaccine in newly diagnosed glioma (dated by TCRdb to about 2021). The time point label, read with the paper, signifies: week 35, safety follow-up. A 20-mer mutant IDH1 peptide at 300 micrograms in Montanide made up each vaccine dose, which was injected subcutaneously together with topical imiquimod. Libraries were prepared through the immunoSEQ multiplex PCR assay. Here the immuneACCESS table is served through TCRdb, limited to in-frame sequences with V and J called. Missing clones are a known gap in these copies; in checked studies unresolved V genes cover under half, and the rest lacks a known reason. This sample is represented by approximately 66,000 clones; 80% to 90% of them were singletons. The biggest ten clones account for about 4% of the sample. These receptors are not linked to any known antigen.

The specimen comprised PBMCs, sampled from a glioma patient whose treatment included an IDH1 peptide vaccine. The receptors come from a man younger than 45 with glioma.

The V call is TRBV5-4, the J call TRBJ1-6; D not certain. From germline, CDR1 is SGHNT and CDR2 YYREEE (reference sequence). This CDR3 has 15 residues. V was trimmed by 5 bases and J by 8 bases, leaving 17 bases between them. Here the CDR3 reads CASSSTNYPYSPLHF. The DNA of the CDR3 is TGTGCCAGCAGTTCGACAAATTATCCGTATTCACCCCTCCACTTT.

This chain uses TRBV7-9 with TRBJ1-2; D gene ambiguous. Germline lookup yields CDR1 SEHNR and CDR2 FQNEAQ (reference sequence). Trimming took 4 bases from V and 5 from J, leaving 8 bases between them. The CDR3 is 12 amino acids. Written as DNA, the CDR3 is TGTGCCAGCAGCTCAGGCTTATATGGCTACACCTTC. Encoded protein: CASSSGLYGYTF.

J is TRBJ2-3 and V is TRBV2; TRBD1 matches 9 bases. The CDR3 has 20 amino acids. Germline CDR1 is SNHLY and CDR2 is FYNNEI. With V trimmed by 8 bases and J by 3 bases, 24 bases remained unmatched. The CDR3 nucleotides are TGTGCCAGCGCTGTCCCCTCGGTTCCGGAACAGGGGGCAGGAACAGATACGCAGTATTTT. It is translated as CASAVPSVPEQGAGTDTQYF.

The V and J genes are TRBV21-1 and TRBJ2-3; the tabulated D call, TRBD2, remains unverified against the DNA. TRBV21-1 is a recognized pseudogene. CDR3 size: 15 residues. CDR3 DNA: TGTGCCAGCAGCAAAGTTACTAGCGGGGGGGATACGCAGTATTTT. It translates to CASSKVTSGGDTQYF.

The chain employs TRBV7-7 and TRBJ2-5; possible D gene TRBD2, 7 bases. This CDR3 is 14 amino acids long. In germline, CDR1 is SSHAT, CDR2 FNYEAQ (reference sequence). Between the trimmed V and J ends, which lost 5 bases and 4 bases, there was a span of 14 bases. CDR3 nucleotides: TGTGCCAGCAGCCCGGGGGCTAGCGGAGAGACCCAGTACTTC. Residues: CASSPGASGETQYF. Together with reference TRBV7-7 and TRBJ2-5, the CDR3 gives the full variable domain: GAGVSQSPRYKVTKRGQDVTLRCDPISSHATLYWYQQALGQGPEFLTYFNYEAQPDKSGLPSDRFSAERPEGSISTLTIQRTEQRDSAMYRCASSPGASGETQYFGPGTRLLVL.